This is a list of T cell receptor beta chains from one sample in a study of human T cells and chemical hapten exposure. TCRdb independently ran MiXCR on the RACE reads; one entry per CDR3 protein. The table includes 99,000 or so distinct CDR3 sequences, 34% detected once. The sequences come from whole blood, collected in connection with sensitization to the hapten diphenylcyclopropenone (DPC). Every receptor here comes from a man in his forties with alopecia areata. Some clones in this sample may be carry-over from other donors' samples. CDR3s include the opening cysteine and the closing phenylalanine or tryptophan. D genes are given only for firm matches. Clone size is not always given. Where it is, it says once, few, many or a class for expanded clones.

j_gene | abundance | v_gene | d_gene | len | CDR3aa | CDR3nt
TRBJ2-3 | - | TRBV5-1 | - | 15 | CASSPDVTSTDTQYF | TGCGCCAGCAGCCCGGACGTGACTAGCACAGATACGCAGTATTTT
TRBJ2-3 | few | TRBV5-1 | - | 13 | CASSLVWGDTQYF | TGCGCCAGCAGCTTGGTCTGGGGGGATACGCAGTATTTT
TRBJ2-2 | few | TRBV12-3/TRBV12-4 | - | 16 | CASSATGPVNTGELFF | TGTGCCAGCAGTGCCACCGGGCCGGTCAACACCGGGGAGCTGTTTTTT
TRBJ2-1 | - | TRBV29-1 | TRBD2 | 14 | CSVVAGVSYNEQFF | TGCAGCGTTGTGGCGGGAGTGTCCTACAATGAGCAGTTCTTC
TRBJ2-3 | few | TRBV7-9 | - | 16 | CASSPRASASTDTQYF | TGTGCCAGCAGCCCCCGGGCTAGCGCGAGCACAGATACGCAGTATTTT
TRBJ1-3 | few | TRBV7-6 | TRBD1 | 16 | CASSSPLRGLGNTIYF | TGTGCCAGCAGCTCCCCTCTGAGGGGGCTTGGAAACACCATATATTTT
TRBJ2-5 | few | TRBV28 | TRBD1 | 15 | CASTDGQGALETQYF | TGTGCCAGCACCGACGGACAGGGGGCATTGGAGACCCAGTACTTC
TRBJ2-3 | few | TRBV24-1 | TRBD1 | 17 | CATRGQGARSLTDTQYF | TGTGCCACCAGGGGACAGGGGGCGAGATCCCTCACAGATACGCAGTATTTT
TRBJ2-2 | - | TRBV29-1 | - | 12 | CSVDGGTGELFF | TGCAGCGTTGACGGGGGCACCGGGGAGCTGTTTTTT
TRBJ1-2 | - | TRBV14 | TRBD1 | 14 | CASSHDRGISGYTF | TGTGCCAGCAGCCACGACAGGGGTATTTCTGGCTACACCTTC
TRBJ2-4 | - | TRBV4-3 | - | 13 | CASSQRTFDIQYF | TGCGCCAGCAGCCAACGGACATTTGACATTCAGTACTTC